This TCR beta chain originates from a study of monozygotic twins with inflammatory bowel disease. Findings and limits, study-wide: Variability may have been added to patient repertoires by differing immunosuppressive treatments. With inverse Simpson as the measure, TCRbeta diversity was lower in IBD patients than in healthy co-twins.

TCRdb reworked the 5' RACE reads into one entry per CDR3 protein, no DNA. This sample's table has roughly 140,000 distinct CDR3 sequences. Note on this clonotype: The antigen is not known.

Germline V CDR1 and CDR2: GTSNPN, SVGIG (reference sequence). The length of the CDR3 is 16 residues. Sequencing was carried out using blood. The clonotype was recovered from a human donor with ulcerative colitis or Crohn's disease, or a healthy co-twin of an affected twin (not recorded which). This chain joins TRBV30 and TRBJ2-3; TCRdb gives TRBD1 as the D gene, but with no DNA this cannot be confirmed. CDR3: CAWSVLGQAITDTQYF.